A single sample gave rise to the 4 T cell receptor beta chains below, sequenced in a study of cytomegalovirus exposure and HLA in healthy donors. Vbeta (60) and Jbeta (13) primers were used in the PCR. Sequencing used immunoSEQ multiplex PCR; TCRdb keeps in-frame clones, though not all of them. The sample table sets out around 64,000 clones. Sequencing input: PBMCs. The receptors derive from a female donor in good health and CMV-seropositive.

The CDR3 loop reads CASSSPGSTGSSYEQYF. CDR3 DNA: TGCGCCAGCAGCTCCCCGGGCTCGACAGGTTCCTCCTACGAGCAGTACTTC. The rearrangement links TRBV5-1 to TRBJ2-7; a possible D gene is TRBD1 (6 bases). The CDR3 has 17 residues. CDR1 SGHRS and CDR2 YFSETQ come from the germline V gene. Trimming removed 3 bases at V and 0 bases at J, with 19 bases between.

The chain has TRBV7-8 and TRBJ1-5; 9 bases agree with TRBD1. Per the germline V gene, CDR1 is SGHVS and CDR2 is FQNEAQ. This CDR3 comprises 14 residues. Unmatched junction bases numbered 2, after V lost 4 bases and J lost 4 bases. The CDR3 region is CASSSGQGNQPQHF. The CDR3 nucleotides are TGTGCCAGCAGCTCGGGACAGGGAAATCAGCCCCAGCATTTT.

The chain recombines TRBV9 with TRBJ2-1; TRBD2 matches 10 bases. Germline V gene data show CDR1 as SGDLS and CDR2 as YYNGEE. V lost 2 bases to trimming and J lost 6 bases; unmatched junction nucleotides: 8. This CDR3 contains 16 residues. In DNA form, the CDR3 reads TGTGCCAGCAGCGTCCCACTAGCGGGGCGGCCCAATGAGCAGTTCTTC. As protein: CASSVPLAGRPNEQFF.

The chain carries TRBV28 and TRBJ1-5; 8 bases are a match to TRBD1. Germline lookup yields CDR1 MDHEN and CDR2 SYDVKM. The CDR3 runs to 15 residues. The V and J ends lost 6 bases and 2 bases, in that order; junction bases with no gene match: 6. The CDR3 DNA follows: TGTGCCAGCAGGGGGACAGGAAGTGGCAATCAGCCCCAGCATTTT. Translating it yields CASRGTGSGNQPQHF.